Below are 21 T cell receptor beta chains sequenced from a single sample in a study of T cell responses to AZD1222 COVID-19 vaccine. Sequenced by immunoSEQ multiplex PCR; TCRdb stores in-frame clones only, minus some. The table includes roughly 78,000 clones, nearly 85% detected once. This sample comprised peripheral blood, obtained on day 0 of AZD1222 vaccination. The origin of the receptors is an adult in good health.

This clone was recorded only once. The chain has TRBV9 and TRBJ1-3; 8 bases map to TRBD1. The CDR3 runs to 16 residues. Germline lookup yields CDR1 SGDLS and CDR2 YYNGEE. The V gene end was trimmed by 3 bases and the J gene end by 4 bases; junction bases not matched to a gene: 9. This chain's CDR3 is CASSEGQGAGGNTIYF. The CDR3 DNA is TGTGCCAGCAGCGAGGGCCAGGGGGCTGGGGGAAACACCATATATTTT.

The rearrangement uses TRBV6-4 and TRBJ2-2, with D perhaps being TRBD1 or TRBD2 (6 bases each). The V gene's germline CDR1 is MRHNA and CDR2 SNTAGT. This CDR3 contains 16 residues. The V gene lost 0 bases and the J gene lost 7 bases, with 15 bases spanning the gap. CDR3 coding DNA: TGTGCCAGCAGTGACTCGATTGGGGGGCTCGGCGGGGAGCTGTTTTTT. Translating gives CASSDSIGGLGGELFF.

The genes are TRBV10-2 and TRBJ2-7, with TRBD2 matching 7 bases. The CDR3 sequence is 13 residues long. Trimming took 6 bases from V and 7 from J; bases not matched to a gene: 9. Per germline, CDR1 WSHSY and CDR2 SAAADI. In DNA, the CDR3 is TGCGCCAGCAGGGCGGGAGTTGCCAATGAGCAGTACTTC. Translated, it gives CASRAGVANEQYF.

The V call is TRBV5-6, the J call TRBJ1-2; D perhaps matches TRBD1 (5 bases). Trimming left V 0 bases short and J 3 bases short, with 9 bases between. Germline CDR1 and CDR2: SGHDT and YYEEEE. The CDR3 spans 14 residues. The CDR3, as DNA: TGTGCCAGCAGCTTGGAGGGACTGGACTATGGCTACACCTTC. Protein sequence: CASSLEGLDYGYTF.

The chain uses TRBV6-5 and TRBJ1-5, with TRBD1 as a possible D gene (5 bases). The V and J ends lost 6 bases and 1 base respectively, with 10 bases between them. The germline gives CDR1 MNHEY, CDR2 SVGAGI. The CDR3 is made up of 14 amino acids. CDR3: CASRPPGSNQPQHF. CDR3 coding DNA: TGTGCCAGCAGGCCCCCAGGGAGCAATCAGCCCCAGCATTTT.

CDR3 protein: CATSGGANYGYTF. CDR3 in DNA: TGTGCCACCAGTGGGGGCGCTAACTATGGCTACACCTTC. This chain uses TRBV24-1 with TRBJ1-2, with D possibly being TRBD1 (5 bases). CDR1 KGHDR and CDR2 SFDVKD come from the germline V gene. V was shortened by 5 bases and J by 0 bases, with 6 bases between the two germline ends. This CDR3 has 13 amino acids.

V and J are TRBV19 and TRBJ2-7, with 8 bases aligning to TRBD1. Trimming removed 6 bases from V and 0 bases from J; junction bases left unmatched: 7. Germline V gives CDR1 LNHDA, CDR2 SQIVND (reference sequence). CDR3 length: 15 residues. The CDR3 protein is CASSPGQDSSYEQYF. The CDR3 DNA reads TGTGCCAGTAGCCCGGGACAGGATAGCTCCTACGAGCAGTACTTC.

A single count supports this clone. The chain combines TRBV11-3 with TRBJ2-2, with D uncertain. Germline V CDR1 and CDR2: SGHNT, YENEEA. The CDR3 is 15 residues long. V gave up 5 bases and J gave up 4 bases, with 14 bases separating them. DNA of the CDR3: TGTGCCAGCAGCCCCTTCGGGTACGGCACCGGGGAGCTGTTTTTT. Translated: CASSPFGYGTGELFF.

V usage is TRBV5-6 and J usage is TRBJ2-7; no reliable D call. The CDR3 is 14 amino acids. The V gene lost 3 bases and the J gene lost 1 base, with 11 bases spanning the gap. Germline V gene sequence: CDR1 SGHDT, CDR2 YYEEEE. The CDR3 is CASSSAWGSYEQYF. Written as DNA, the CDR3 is TGTGCCAGCAGCTCCGCTTGGGGATCCTACGAGCAGTACTTC.

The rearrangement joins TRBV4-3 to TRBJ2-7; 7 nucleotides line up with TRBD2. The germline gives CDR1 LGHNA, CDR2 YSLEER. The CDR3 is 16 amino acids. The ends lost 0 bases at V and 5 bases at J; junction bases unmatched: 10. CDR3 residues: CASSQDWASGPHEQYF. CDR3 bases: TGCGCCAGCAGCCAAGATTGGGCTAGCGGACCCCACGAGCAGTACTTC.

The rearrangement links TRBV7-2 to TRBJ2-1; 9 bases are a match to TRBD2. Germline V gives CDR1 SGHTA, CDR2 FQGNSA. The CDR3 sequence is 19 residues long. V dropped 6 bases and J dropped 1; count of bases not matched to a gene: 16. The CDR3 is CASSYIGWREGLSYNEQFF. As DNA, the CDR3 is TGTGCCAGCAGTTACATTGGATGGCGGGAGGGCTTATCCTACAATGAGCAGTTCTTC.

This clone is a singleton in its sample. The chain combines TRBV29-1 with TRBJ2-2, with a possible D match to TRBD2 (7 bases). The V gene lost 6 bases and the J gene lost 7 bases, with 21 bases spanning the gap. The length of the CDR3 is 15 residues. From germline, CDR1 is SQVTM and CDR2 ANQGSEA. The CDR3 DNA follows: TGCAGCGTCCGGGGGGCGGGAATTGGGTTCGGGGAGCTGTTTTTT. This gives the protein CSVRGAGIGFGELFF.

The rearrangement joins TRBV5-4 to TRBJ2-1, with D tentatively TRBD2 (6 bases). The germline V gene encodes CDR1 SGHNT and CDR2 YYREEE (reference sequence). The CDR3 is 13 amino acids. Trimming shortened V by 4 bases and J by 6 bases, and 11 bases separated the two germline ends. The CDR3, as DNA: TGTGCCAGCAGCGTACTAGCCCTCAATGAGCAGTTCTTC. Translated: CASSVLALNEQFF.

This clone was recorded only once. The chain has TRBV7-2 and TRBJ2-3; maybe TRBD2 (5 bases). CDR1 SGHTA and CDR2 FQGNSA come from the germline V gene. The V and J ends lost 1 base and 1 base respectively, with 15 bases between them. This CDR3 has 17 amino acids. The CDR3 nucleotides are TGTGCCAGCAGCTTAGAGAGGCCTCGGGGAGGCACAGATACGCAGTATTTT. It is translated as CASSLERPRGGTDTQYF.

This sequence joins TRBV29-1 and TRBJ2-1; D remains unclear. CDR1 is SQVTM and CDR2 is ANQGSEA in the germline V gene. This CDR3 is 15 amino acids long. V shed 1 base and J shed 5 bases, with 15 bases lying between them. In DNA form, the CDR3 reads TGCAGCGTTGAAGGTCGTAGGATGGTCGACAATGAGCAGTTCTTC. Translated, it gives CSVEGRRMVDNEQFF.

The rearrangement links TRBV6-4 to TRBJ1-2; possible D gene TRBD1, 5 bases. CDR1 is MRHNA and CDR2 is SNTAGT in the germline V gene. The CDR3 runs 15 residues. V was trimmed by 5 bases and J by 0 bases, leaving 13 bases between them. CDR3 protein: CASSLFQGTNYGYTF. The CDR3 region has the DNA TGTGCCAGCAGTCTTTTTCAGGGAACTAACTATGGCTACACCTTC.

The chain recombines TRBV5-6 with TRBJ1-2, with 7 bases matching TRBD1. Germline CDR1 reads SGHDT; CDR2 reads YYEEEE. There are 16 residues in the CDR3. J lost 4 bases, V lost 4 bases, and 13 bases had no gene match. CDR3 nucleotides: TGTGCCAGCAGCACACAGGGGAGGGAGACCGTCTATGGCTACACCTTC. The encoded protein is CASSTQGRETVYGYTF.

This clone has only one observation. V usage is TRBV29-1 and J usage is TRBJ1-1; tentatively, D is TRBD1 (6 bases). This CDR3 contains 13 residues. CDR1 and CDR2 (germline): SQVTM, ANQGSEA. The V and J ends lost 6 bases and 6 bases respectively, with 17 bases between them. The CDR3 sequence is CSVSPRGGSEAFF. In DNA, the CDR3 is TGCAGCGTATCTCCCAGGGGAGGCTCTGAAGCTTTCTTT.

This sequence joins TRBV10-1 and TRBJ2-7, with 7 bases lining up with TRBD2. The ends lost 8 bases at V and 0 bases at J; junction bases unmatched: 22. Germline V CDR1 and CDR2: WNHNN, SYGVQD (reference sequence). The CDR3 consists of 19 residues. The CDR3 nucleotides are TGCGCCAGCCCCCCCCCGGCGGGGGAGAGGTGCCCAATCTCCTACGAGCAGTACTTC. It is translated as CASPPPAGERCPISYEQYF.

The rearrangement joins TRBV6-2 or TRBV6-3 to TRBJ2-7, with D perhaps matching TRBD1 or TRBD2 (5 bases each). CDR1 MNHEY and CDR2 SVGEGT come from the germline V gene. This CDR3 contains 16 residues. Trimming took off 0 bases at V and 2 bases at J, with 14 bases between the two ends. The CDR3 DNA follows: TGTGCCAGCAGTTACTCGCTTCCGGGACGGACCTACGAGCAGTACTTC. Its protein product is CASSYSLPGRTYEQYF.

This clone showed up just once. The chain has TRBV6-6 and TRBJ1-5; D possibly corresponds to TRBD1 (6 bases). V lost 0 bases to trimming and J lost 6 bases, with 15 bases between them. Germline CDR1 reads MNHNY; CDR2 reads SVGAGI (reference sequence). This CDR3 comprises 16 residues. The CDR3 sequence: CASSYSGGRKGQPQHF. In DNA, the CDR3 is TGTGCCAGCAGTTACTCCGGGGGGCGCAAGGGTCAGCCCCAGCATTTT.